This passage covers 25 T cell receptor beta chains from one sample sequenced in a study of beta chain features in type 1 diabetes. cDNA synthesis used the whole RNA isolate, giving expressed TCRB sequences. Repertoires were generated with immunoSEQ multiplex PCR, while TCRdb's copy carries only in-frame clones and drops some. The sample consists of 200,000 to 250,000 clones, 7.5% to 10% of them appearing once. Sequencing was performed on naive CD4+ T cells from blood. These receptors were obtained from a woman younger than 35 in good health.

The chain carries TRBV18 and TRBJ1-1; D remains ambiguous. The CDR3 spans 15 residues. The germline CDR1 and CDR2 sequences are KGHSH and LQKENI. V was cut by 0 bases and J by 2 bases, with 10 bases left in between. As DNA, the CDR3 is TGTGCCAGCTCACCACCTGCCAAGCCCAACACTGAAGCTTTCTTT. It yields the protein CASSPPAKPNTEAFF.

The rearrangement joins TRBV7-9 to TRBJ2-5, with 7 bases lining up with TRBD2. The CDR3 contains 12 residues. Germline assignment: CDR1 SEHNR and CDR2 FQNEAQ (reference sequence). Trimming removed 5 bases from V and 10 bases from J; junction bases left unmatched: 7. The CDR3 here is CASSRDASGQYF. CDR3 nucleotide sequence: TGTGCCAGCAGCCGCGATGCTAGCGGCCAGTACTTC. Based on the CDR3 plus reference TRBV7-9 and TRBJ2-5, the full variable domain is DTGVSQNPRHKITKRGQNVTFRCDPISEHNRLYWYRQTLGQGPEFLTYFQNEAQLEKSRLLSDRFSAERPKGSFSTLEIQRTEQGDSAMYLCASSRDASGQYFGPGTRLLVL.

This clone was seen a handful of times. V is TRBV4-1 and J is TRBJ1-2; D call uncertain. In germline, CDR1 is MGHRA, CDR2 YSYEKL. The CDR3 totals 17 residues. V was trimmed by 5 bases and J by 4 bases, leaving 23 bases between them. The CDR3 here is CASSSYLLRFTTYGYTF. The CDR3 DNA reads TGCGCCAGCAGCTCGTACCTCCTGAGGTTCACCACCTATGGCTACACCTTC.

This clone was seen a handful of times. The chain employs TRBV27 and TRBJ1-2; 8 bases match TRBD1. V gave up 7 bases and J gave up 5 bases; unmatched junction bases: 3. The germline gives CDR1 MNHEY, CDR2 SMNVEV (reference sequence). This CDR3 region has 12 residues. The CDR3 spells CASKGTGYGYTF. The CDR3 coding sequence is TGTGCCAGCAAAGGGACAGGTTATGGCTACACCTTC.

This clone appeared a few times. J is TRBJ2-2 and V is TRBV5-1; TRBD1 agrees at 7 bases. Per the germline V gene, CDR1 is SGHRS and CDR2 is YFSETQ. J lost 6 bases, V lost 3 bases, and 2 bases had no gene match. The CDR3 loop spans 13 amino acids. Here the CDR3 reads CASSSQGSGELFF. CDR3 nucleotides: TGCGCCAGCAGCTCACAGGGGTCCGGGGAGCTGTTTTTT.

In its sample, this clone was seen a few times. The rearrangement joins TRBV30 to TRBJ1-1; TRBD1 is a possible D gene (5 bases). Germline loops: CDR1 GTSNPN, CDR2 SVGIG (reference sequence). The germline V and J ends were trimmed by 4 bases and 1 base, with 34 bases remaining between them. The CDR3 totals 21 residues. CDR3 nucleotide sequence: TGTGCCTGGATTCCCCGGCGCGGCTACAACAGGATGGAGGGGACGAACACTGAAGCTTTCTTT. Translated: CAWIPRRGYNRMEGTNTEAFF.

This clone was picked up a small number of times. The CDR3 spells CASSLLGREGRTGELFF. DNA for the CDR3: TGTGCCAGCAGCCTCCTGGGGCGGGAGGGCCGCACCGGGGAGCTGTTTTTT. The gene calls are TRBV11-2 and TRBJ2-2; 9 bases are a match to TRBD2. Germline loops: CDR1 SGHAT, CDR2 FQNNGV. Trimming took 5 bases from V and 4 from J; bases not matched to a gene: 11. CDR3 length: 17 amino acids.

This clone was counted a few times. The chain combines TRBV10-3 with TRBJ1-1, with D hard to call. The CDR3 is 13 residues long. Germline V lookup: CDR1 ENHRY, CDR2 SYGVKD. The V and J ends lost 0 bases and 7 bases respectively, with 9 bases between them. CDR3 in DNA: TGTGCCATCAGTGAGTCGACTTACGTTGAAGCTTTCTTT. Protein sequence: CAISESTYVEAFF.

The chain uses TRBV27 and TRBJ1-5, with a possible D match to TRBD1 (6 bases). The V gene lost 4 bases and the J gene lost 6 bases, with 16 bases spanning the gap. Germline lookup yields CDR1 MNHEY and CDR2 SMNVEV (reference sequence). The CDR3 sequence is 15 residues long. CDR3 nucleotide sequence: TGTGCCAGCAGTTCTGAGGGCTTAGGGGGTCAGCCCCAGCATTTT. It is translated as CASSSEGLGGQPQHF.

This clone was counted between two and nine times. The chain uses TRBV5-1 and TRBJ2-1; D might be TRBD2 (6 bases). Germline CDR1 SGHRS, CDR2 YFSETQ. Trimming took 2 bases from V and 7 from J, leaving 16 bases between them. The CDR3 covers 15 residues. The CDR3 coding sequence is TGCGCCAGCAGCTTCCTAACTAGCATTAAGAATGAGCAGTTCTTC. It specifies CASSFLTSIKNEQFF.

This clone was seen repeatedly, ten times or more. The chain has TRBV29-1 and TRBJ2-5; D perhaps matches TRBD1 (5 bases). V was shortened by 6 bases and J by 5 bases, with 16 bases between the two germline ends. Per germline, CDR1 SQVTM and CDR2 ANQGSEA. The CDR3 covers 13 residues. Here the CDR3 reads CSVGSGFMETQYF. Here the CDR3 DNA reads TGCAGCGTCGGGTCAGGGTTTATGGAGACCCAGTACTTC.

This clone was seen only a few times. The chain couples TRBV2 to TRBJ2-4; the D is unclear. The CDR3 runs 14 residues. Between the trimmed V and J ends, which lost 8 bases and 3 bases, there was a span of 14 bases. From germline, CDR1 is SNHLY and CDR2 FYNNEI. The CDR3 protein is CASFLVLGKNIQYF. CDR3 nucleotide sequence: TGTGCCAGCTTCCTAGTCCTTGGCAAAAACATTCAGTACTTC.

The chain carries TRBV6-5 and TRBJ2-7; D gene unclear. Germline lookup yields CDR1 MNHEY and CDR2 SVGAGI. Between the trimmed V and J ends, which lost 5 bases and 5 bases, there was a span of 13 bases. The CDR3 is 13 residues long. CDR3 residues: CASSPTLGDEQYF. The CDR3 DNA is TGTGCCAGCAGTCCGACTCTAGGCGACGAGCAGTACTTC.

The V gene is TRBV5-1, the J gene TRBJ2-1; D possibly corresponds to TRBD1 (5 bases). Trimming removed 4 bases at V and 7 bases at J, with 21 bases between. The CDR3 sequence is 16 residues long. CDR1 and CDR2 (germline): SGHRS, YFSETQ. CDR3: CASSRSPGLPRNEQFF. The CDR3 DNA follows: TGCGCCAGCAGCAGATCCCCAGGGTTACCCCGGAATGAGCAGTTCTTC.

This clone was detected only a few times. The chain couples TRBV12-5 to TRBJ2-2, with 8 bases that match TRBD1. Unmatched junction bases numbered 7, after V lost 3 bases and J lost 7 bases. Germline CDR1 LGHNT, CDR2 FRNRAP. CDR3 size: 15 residues. CDR3 in DNA: TGTGCTAGTGGTTTCGATCAGGGGGCAGGCGGGGAGCTGTTTTTT. This translates into CASGFDQGAGGELFF. Full variable domain (missing parts from reference TRBV12-5 and TRBJ2-2): DARVTQTPRHKVTEMGQEVTMRCQPILGHNTVFWYRQTMMQGLELLAYFRNRAPLDDSGMPKDRFSAEMPDATLATLKIQPSEPRDSAVYFCASGFDQGAGGELFFGEGSRLTVL.

J is TRBJ2-2 and V is TRBV5-4; TRBD1 matches at 9 bases. The CDR3 totals 16 residues. V gave up 3 bases and J gave up 7 bases; unmatched junction bases: 10. The germline CDR1 and CDR2 sequences are SGHNT and YYREEE (reference sequence). Written as DNA, the CDR3 is TGTGCCAGCAGCTCCAACAAACAGGGGGCGCACGGGGAGCTGTTTTTT. Protein sequence: CASSSNKQGAHGELFF.

The chain joins TRBV11-2 to TRBJ2-1; D is unclear. Germline V gene data show CDR1 as SGHAT and CDR2 as FQNNGV. The CDR3 extends over 11 amino acids. V was trimmed by 4 bases and J by 10 bases, leaving 8 bases between them. The CDR3 is CASSSRREQFF. The DNA of the CDR3 is TGTGCCAGCAGCTCCCGGCGGGAGCAGTTCTTC. Based on the CDR3 plus reference TRBV11-2 and TRBJ2-1, the full variable domain is EAGVAQSPRYKIIEKRQSVAFWCNPISGHATLYWYQQILGQGPKLLIQFQNNGVVDDSQLPKDRFSAERLKGVDSTLKIQPAKLEDSAVYLCASSSRREQFFGPGTRLTVL.

This clone turned up a few times. The rearrangement links TRBV19 to TRBJ2-1; 8 bases are shared with TRBD2. The ends lost 3 bases at V and 1 base at J; junction bases unmatched: 5. This CDR3 region has 16 residues. Germline loops: CDR1 LNHDA, CDR2 SQIVND (reference sequence). The DNA for the CDR3 is TGTGCCAGTAGTATCGCTAGCGGGTCATCCTACAATGAGCAGTTCTTC. Translating it yields CASSIASGSSYNEQFF.

The V and J genes are TRBV27 and TRBJ2-3, with D possibly being TRBD1 (6 bases). V was trimmed by 2 bases and J by 9 bases, leaving 9 bases between them. The germline CDR1 and CDR2 sequences are MNHEY and SMNVEV (reference sequence). The CDR3 is made up of 12 amino acids. The CDR3 coding sequence is TGTGCCAGCAGTTTACCCCAGGGGACGCAGTATTTT. As protein: CASSLPQGTQYF.

The chain employs TRBV9 and TRBJ1-2, with 11 bases aligning to TRBD1. CDR3 length: 15 residues. Trimming took 0 bases from V and 5 from J; bases not matched to a gene: 3. From germline, CDR1 is SGDLS and CDR2 YYNGEE. The CDR3 region has the DNA TGTGCCAGCAGCGTAGGGACAGGGGGCGTTTATGGCTACACCTTC. Protein sequence: CASSVGTGGVYGYTF.

The chain has TRBV7-8 and TRBJ2-7, with 12 bases fitting TRBD2. The CDR3 is made up of 15 amino acids. J lost 4 bases, V lost 2 bases, and 3 bases had no gene match. Germline lookup yields CDR1 SGHVS and CDR2 FQNEAQ. CDR3 loop: CASSLKLAGGYEQYF. CDR3 bases: TGTGCCAGCAGCTTAAAACTAGCGGGAGGATACGAGCAGTACTTC.

This clone was seen a handful of times. CDR3 region: CASSLASENEQFF. The CDR3 DNA is TGTGCCAGCAGCTTAGCGAGCGAGAATGAGCAGTTCTTC. The chain recombines TRBV7-2 with TRBJ2-1, with D unclear. CDR3 length: 13 residues. Germline V lookup: CDR1 SGHTA, CDR2 FQGNSA. V was shortened by 0 bases and J by 7 bases, with 7 bases between the two germline ends. Using reference TRBV7-2 and TRBJ2-1 for the parts outside the CDR3, the full variable domain is GAGVSQSPSNKVTEKGKDVELRCDPISGHTALYWYRQSLGQGLEFLIYFQGNSAPDKSGLPSDRFSAERTGGSVSTLTIQRTQQEDSAVYLCASSLASENEQFFGPGTRLTVL.

This clone has a handful of counts. This rearrangement joins TRBV9 to TRBJ2-7; TRBD1 aligns across 8 bases. CDR3 length: 15 residues. Per the germline V gene, CDR1 is SGDLS and CDR2 is YYNGEE. V was clipped by 2 bases and J by 3 bases; unmatched bases: 7. The CDR3 coding sequence is TGTGCCAGCAGCGTTGGACAGGGACCCGTCTACGAGCAGTACTTC. Residues: CASSVGQGPVYEQYF.

The genes are TRBV4-1 and TRBJ2-3, with D perhaps matching TRBD2 (6 bases). Germline V gene data show CDR1 as MGHRA and CDR2 as YSYEKL. The CDR3 is made up of 14 amino acids. With 3 bases removed from V and 2 bases from J, the gap between germline ends came to 9 bases. The CDR3 DNA reads as TGCGCCAGCAGCCAGGGAGGACCCACAGATACGCAGTATTTT. As protein: CASSQGGPTDTQYF.

The chain has TRBV6-1 and TRBJ1-2, with no clear D. Germline values: CDR1 MNHNS, CDR2 SASEGT. This CDR3 is built from 14 residues. Trimming stripped 2 bases from V and 2 bases from J, with 9 bases between. CDR3 residues: CASSESGSNYGYTF. The CDR3 bases are TGTGCCAGCAGTGAATCCGGGAGCAACTATGGCTACACCTTC.